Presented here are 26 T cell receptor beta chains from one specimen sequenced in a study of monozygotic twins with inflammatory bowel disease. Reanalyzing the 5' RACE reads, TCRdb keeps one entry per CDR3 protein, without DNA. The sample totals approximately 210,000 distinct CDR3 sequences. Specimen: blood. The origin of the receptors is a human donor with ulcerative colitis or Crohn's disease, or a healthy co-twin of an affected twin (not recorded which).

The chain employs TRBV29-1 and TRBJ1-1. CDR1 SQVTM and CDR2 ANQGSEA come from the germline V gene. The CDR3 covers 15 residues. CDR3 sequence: CSVEGRLRMNTEAFF.

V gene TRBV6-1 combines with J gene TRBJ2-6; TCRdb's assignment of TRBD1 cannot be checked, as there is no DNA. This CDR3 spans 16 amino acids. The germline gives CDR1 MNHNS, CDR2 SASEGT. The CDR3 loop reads CASSSPPRTGANVLTF.

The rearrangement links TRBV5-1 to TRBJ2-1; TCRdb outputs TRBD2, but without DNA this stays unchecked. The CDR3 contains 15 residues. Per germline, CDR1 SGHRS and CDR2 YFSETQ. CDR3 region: CASSLSPSSIGGSNF. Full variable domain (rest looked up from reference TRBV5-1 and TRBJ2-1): KAGVTQTPRYLIKTRGQQVTLSCSPISGHRSVSWYQQTPGQGLQFLFEYFSETQRNKGNFPGRFSGRQFSNSRSEMNVSTLELGDSALYLCASSLSPSSIGGSNFGPGTRLTVL.

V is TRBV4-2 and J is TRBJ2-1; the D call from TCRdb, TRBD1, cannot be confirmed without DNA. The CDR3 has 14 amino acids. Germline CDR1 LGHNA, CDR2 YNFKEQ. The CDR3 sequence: CASSPYRGPHEQFF.

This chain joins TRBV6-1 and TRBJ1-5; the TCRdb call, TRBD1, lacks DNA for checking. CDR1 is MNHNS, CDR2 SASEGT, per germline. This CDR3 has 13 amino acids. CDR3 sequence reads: CASRGQDIQPQHF.

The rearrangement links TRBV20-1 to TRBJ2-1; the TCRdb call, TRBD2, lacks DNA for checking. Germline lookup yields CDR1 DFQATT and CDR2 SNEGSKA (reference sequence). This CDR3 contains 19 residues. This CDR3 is CSASSAGGSAGSSYNEQFF.

The CDR3 spells CAISDAPSNSPLHF. The gene calls are TRBV10-3 and TRBJ1-6. The length of the CDR3 is 14 residues. Germline loops: CDR1 ENHRY, CDR2 SYGVKD.

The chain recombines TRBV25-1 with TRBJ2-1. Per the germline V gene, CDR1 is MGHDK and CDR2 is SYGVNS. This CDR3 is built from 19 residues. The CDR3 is CASSEKGWGREEPHNEQFF. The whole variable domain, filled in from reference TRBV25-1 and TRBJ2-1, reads EADIYQTPRYLVIGTGKKITLECSQTMGHDKMYWYQQDPGMELHLIHYSYGVNSTEKGDLSSESTVSRIRTEHFPLTLESARPSHTSQYLCASSEKGWGREEPHNEQFFGPGTRLTVL.

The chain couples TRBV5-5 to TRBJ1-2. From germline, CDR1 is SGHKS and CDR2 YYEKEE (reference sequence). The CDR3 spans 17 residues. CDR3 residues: CASSAGPLPGSNYGYTF.

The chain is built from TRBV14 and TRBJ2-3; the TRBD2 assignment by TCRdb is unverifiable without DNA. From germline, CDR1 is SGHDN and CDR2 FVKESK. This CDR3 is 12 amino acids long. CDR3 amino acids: CASPGPLSTQYF. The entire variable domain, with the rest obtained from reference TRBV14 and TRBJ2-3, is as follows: EAGVTQFPSHSVIEKGQTVTLRCDPISGHDNLYWYRRVMGKEIKFLLHFVKESKQDESGMPNNRFLAERTGGTYSTLKVQPAELEDSGVYFCASPGPLSTQYFGPGTRLTVL.

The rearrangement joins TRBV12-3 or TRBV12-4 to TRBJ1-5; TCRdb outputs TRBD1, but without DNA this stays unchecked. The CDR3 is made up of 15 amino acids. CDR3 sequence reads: CASSPPQYSNQPQHF.

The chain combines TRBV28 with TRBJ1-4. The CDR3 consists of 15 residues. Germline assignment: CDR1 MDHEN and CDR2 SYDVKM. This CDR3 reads CASSPPWGTNEKLFF.

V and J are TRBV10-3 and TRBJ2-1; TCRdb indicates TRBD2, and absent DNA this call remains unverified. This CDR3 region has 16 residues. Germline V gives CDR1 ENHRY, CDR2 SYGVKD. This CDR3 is CAISESGREGRNEQFF.

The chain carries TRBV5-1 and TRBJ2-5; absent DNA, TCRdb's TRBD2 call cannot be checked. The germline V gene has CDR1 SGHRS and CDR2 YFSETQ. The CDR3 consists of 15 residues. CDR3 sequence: CASSPVLREKETQYF. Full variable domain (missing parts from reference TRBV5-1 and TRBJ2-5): KAGVTQTPRYLIKTRGQQVTLSCSPISGHRSVSWYQQTPGQGLQFLFEYFSETQRNKGNFPGRFSGRQFSNSRSEMNVSTLELGDSALYLCASSPVLREKETQYFGPGTRLLVL.

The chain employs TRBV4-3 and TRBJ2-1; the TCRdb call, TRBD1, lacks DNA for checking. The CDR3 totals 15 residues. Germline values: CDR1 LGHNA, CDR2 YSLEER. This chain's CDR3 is CASSQGTGENNEQFF.

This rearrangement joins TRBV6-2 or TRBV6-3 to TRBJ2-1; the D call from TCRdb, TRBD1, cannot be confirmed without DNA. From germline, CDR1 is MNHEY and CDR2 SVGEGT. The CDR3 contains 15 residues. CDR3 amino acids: CASSFAGTGEDEQFF.

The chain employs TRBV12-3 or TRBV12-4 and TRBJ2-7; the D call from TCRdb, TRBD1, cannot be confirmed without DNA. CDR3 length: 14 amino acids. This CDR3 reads CASGEGGNSYEQYF.

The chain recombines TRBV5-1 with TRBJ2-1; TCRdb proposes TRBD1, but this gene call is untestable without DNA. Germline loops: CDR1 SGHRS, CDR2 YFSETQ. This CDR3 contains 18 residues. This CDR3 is CASSSTTGKSNSYNEQFF. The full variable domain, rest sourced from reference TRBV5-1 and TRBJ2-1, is KAGVTQTPRYLIKTRGQQVTLSCSPISGHRSVSWYQQTPGQGLQFLFEYFSETQRNKGNFPGRFSGRQFSNSRSEMNVSTLELGDSALYLCASSSTTGKSNSYNEQFFGPGTRLTVL.

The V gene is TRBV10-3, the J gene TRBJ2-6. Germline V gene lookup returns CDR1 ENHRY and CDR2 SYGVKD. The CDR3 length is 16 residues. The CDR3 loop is CAISESGASGANVLTF.

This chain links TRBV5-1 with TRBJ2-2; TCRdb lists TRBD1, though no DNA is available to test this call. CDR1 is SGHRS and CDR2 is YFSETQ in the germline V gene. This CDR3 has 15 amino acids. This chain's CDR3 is CASSLGEGATGELFF.

The CDR3 region is CASSEGGYYGYTF. The chain is built from TRBV6-1 and TRBJ1-2; TCRdb gives TRBD1 as the D gene, but with no DNA this cannot be confirmed. The CDR3 runs 13 residues. CDR1 MNHNS and CDR2 SASEGT come from the germline V gene.

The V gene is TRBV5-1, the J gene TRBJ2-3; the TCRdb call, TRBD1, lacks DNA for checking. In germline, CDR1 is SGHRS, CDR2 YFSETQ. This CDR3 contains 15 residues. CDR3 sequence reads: CASSLEGGGVDTQYF. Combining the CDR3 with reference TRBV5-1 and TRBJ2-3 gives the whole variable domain KAGVTQTPRYLIKTRGQQVTLSCSPISGHRSVSWYQQTPGQGLQFLFEYFSETQRNKGNFPGRFSGRQFSNSRSEMNVSTLELGDSALYLCASSLEGGGVDTQYFGPGTRLTVL.

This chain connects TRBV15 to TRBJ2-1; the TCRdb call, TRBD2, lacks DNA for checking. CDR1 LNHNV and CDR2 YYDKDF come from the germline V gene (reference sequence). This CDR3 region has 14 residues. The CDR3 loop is CATSRGSGGNEQFF.

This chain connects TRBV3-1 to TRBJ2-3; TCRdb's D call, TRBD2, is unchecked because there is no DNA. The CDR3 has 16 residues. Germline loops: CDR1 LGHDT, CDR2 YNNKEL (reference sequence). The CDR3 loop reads CASSHQNSGRPDTQYF.

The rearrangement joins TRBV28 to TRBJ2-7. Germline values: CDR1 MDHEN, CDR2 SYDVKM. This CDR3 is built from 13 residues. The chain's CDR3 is CASSFYGPYEQYF.

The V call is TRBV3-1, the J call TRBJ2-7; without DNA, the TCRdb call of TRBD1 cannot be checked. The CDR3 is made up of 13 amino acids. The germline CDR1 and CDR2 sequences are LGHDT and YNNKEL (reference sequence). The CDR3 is CASSQDTGDEQYF.